This note documents a single TCR beta chain sequence. No antigen is known for it. Using unique molecular identifiers, the investigators prepared the TCRbeta library. TCRdb called the PCR reads again in MiXCR, with one record for every CDR3 protein. The table has about 980,000 distinct CDR3 sequences, roughly 29% seen once. This specimen belongs to a study of T-cell reconstitution after alpha-beta-depleted transplantation in children. Study outcomes and limitations: Counts and diversity of T cells one year after transplant came mostly from newly produced T cells.

V dropped 2 bases and J dropped 0 bases, with 12 bases sitting between them. The CDR3 extends over 16 amino acids. Germline V CDR1 and CDR2: MNHEY, SVGAGI. Specimen: PBMCs, mostly from graft donor cells, collected 360 days after TCRalphabeta/CD19-depleted stem cell transplant. The clonotype was recovered from a boy in the first two years of life who had a stem cell transplant for SCID, so the T cells may come from the graft donor. The rearrangement uses TRBV6-5 and TRBJ2-3; D possibly corresponds to TRBD1 (5 bases). Here the CDR3 reads CASSYDSGFSTDTQYF. The CDR3, as DNA: TGTGCCAGCAGTTACGATTCAGGGTTTAGCACAGATACGCAGTATTTT.